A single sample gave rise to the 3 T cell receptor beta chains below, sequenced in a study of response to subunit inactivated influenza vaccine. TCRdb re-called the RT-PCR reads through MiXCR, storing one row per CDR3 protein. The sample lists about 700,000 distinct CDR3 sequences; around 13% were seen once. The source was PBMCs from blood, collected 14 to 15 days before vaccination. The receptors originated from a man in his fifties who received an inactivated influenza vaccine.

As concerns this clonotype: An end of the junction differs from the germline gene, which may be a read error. CDR3 in DNA: TGTGCCAGCAGCTTAGGGCGGCTAGCGGGGGAGTACCAAGAGATCCAGTACTTC. Protein sequence: CASSLGRLAGEYQEIQYF. This chain joins TRBV7-2 and TRBJ2-5; the match to TRBD2 covers 10 bases. Germline loops: CDR1 SGHTA, CDR2 FQGNSA. The CDR3 sequence is 18 residues long.

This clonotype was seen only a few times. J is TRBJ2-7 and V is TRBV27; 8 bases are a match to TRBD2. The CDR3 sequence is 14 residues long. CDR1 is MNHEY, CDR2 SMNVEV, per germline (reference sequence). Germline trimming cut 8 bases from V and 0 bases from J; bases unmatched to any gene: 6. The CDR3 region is CASQRGSGSYEQYF. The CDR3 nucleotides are TGTGCCAGCCAGCGGGGGTCTGGCTCCTACGAGCAGTACTTC.

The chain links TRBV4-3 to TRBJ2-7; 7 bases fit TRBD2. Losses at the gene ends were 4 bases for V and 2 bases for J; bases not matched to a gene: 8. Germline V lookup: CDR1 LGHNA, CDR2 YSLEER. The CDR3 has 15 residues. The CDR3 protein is CASSPQVAGAYEQYF. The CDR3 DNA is TGCGCCAGCAGCCCCCAAGTGGCGGGGGCCTACGAGCAGTACTTC.